This T cell receptor beta chain appears in the sequencing data of a study of cytomegalovirus exposure and HLA in healthy donors. V lost 6 bases and J lost 2; bases outside the gene matches: 3. The CDR3 length is 13 residues. CDR1 and CDR2 from the germline V gene are MNHEY and SMNVEV (reference sequence). A remark on this clone: What it binds is unknown.

Study-level points and caveats: Accurate prediction of HLA-A and HLA-B alleles (for most subjects) was reportedly achieved from TCR beta sequences.

Use of 60 Vbeta and 13 Jbeta primers characterized the PCR. Assay: immunoSEQ multiplex PCR; the TCRdb copy retains only in-frame clones and omits some. The sample contains roughly 190,000 clones, around three quarters of which appear only once. This TCR was recovered from a woman aged 25-40 years in good health and CMV-seropositive. The sequencing input was PBMCs. The V call is TRBV27, the J call TRBJ2-7; 8 nucleotides match TRBD1. This CDR3 is CASSPTGAYEQYF. The DNA for the CDR3 is TGTGCCAGCAGCCCGACAGGGGCCTACGAGCAGTACTTC.